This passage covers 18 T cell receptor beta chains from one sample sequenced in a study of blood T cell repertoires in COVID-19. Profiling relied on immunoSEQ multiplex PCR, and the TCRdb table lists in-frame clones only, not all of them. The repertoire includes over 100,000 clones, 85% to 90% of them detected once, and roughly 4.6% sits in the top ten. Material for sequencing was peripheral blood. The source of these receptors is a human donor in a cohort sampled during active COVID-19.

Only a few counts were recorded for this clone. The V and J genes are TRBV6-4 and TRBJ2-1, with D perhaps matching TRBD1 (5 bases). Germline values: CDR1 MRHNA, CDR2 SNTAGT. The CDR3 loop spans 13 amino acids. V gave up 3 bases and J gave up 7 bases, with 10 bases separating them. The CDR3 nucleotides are TGTGCCAGCAGTGATAGGACACAAAATGAGCAGTTCTTC. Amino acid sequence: CASSDRTQNEQFF.

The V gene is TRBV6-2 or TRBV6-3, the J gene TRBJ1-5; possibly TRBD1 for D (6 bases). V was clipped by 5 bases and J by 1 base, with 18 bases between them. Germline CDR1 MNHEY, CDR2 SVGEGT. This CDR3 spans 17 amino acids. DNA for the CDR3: TGTGCCAGCAGTCGCCTAGAAGGGGGTGCCAGCAATCAGCCCCAGCATTTT. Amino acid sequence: CASSRLEGGASNQPQHF.

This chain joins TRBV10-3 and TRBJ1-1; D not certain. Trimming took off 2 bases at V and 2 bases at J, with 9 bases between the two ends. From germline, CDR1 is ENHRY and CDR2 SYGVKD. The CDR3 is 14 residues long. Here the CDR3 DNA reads TGTGCCATCAGTGAGACGGGAGGCAACACTGAAGCTTTCTTT. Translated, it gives CAISETGGNTEAFF.

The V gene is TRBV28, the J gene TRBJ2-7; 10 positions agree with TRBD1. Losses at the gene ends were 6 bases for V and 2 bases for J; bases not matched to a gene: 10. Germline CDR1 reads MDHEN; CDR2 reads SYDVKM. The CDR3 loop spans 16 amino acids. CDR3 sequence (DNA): TGTGCCAGCAGCCAACCATGGACAGGGGGGCCCTACGAGCAGTACTTC. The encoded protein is CASSQPWTGGPYEQYF.

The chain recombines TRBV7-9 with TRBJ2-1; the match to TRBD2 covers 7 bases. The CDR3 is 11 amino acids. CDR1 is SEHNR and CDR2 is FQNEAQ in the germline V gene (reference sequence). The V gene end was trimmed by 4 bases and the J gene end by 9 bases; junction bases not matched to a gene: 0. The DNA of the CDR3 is TGTGCCAGCAGCTCGGGGGGTGAGCAGTTCTTC. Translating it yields CASSSGGEQFF.

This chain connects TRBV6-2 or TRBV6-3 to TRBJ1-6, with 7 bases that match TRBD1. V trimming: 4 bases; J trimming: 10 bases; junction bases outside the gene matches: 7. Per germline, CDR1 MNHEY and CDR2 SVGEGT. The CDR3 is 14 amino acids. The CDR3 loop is CASSSEGGSSPLHF. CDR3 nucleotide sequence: TGTGCCAGCAGTTCCGAAGGGGGCAGCTCACCCCTCCACTTT.

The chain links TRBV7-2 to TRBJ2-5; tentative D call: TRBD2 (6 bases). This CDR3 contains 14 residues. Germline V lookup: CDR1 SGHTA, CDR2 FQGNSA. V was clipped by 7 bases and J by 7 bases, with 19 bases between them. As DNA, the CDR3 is TGTGCCAGCATAGGAGGGAGCAAAGACGGGACCCAGTACTTC. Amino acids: CASIGGSKDGTQYF.

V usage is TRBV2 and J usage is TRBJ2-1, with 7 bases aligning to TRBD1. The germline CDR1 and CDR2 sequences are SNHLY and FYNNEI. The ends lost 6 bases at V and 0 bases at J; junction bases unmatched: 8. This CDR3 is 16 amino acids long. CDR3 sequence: CASSATGLNSYNEQFF. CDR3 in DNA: TGTGCCAGCAGCGCGACAGGGCTAAACTCCTACAATGAGCAGTTCTTC.

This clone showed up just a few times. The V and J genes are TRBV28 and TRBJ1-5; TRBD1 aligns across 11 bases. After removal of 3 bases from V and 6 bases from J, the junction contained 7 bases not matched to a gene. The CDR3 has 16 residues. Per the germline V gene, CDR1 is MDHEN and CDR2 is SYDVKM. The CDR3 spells CASSLAGTGGFQPQHF. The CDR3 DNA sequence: TGTGCCAGCAGTTTGGCCGGGACAGGGGGTTTTCAGCCCCAGCATTTT.

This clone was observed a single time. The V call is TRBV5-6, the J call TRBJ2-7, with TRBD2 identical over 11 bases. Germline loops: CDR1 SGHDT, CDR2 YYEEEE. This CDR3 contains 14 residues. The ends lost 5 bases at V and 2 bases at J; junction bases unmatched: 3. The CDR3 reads CASRPLAGAYEQYF. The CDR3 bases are TGTGCCAGCAGACCACTAGCGGGGGCCTACGAGCAGTACTTC. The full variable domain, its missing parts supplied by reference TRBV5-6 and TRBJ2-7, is DAGVTQSPTHLIKTRGQQVTLRCSPKSGHDTVSWYQQALGQGPQFIFQYYEEEERQRGNFPDRFSGHQFPNYSSELNVNALLLGDSALYLCASRPLAGAYEQYFGPGTRLTVT.

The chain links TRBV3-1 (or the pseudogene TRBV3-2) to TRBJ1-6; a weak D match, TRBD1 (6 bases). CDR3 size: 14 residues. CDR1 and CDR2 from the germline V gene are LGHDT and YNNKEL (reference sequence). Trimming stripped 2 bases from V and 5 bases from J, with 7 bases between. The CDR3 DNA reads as TGTGCCAGCAGCCAACCAGGGGATAATTCACCCCTCCACTTT. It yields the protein CASSQPGDNSPLHF.

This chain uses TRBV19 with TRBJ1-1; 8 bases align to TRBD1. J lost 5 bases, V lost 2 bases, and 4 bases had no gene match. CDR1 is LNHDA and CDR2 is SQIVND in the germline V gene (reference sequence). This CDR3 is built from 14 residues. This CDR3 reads CASSIQGAPTEAFF. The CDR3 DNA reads TGTGCCAGTAGTATACAGGGGGCGCCAACTGAAGCTTTCTTT.

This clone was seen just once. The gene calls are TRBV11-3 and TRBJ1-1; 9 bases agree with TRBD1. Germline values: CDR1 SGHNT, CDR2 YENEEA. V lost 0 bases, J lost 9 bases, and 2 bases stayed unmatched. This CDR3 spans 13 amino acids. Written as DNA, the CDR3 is TGTGCCAGCAGCTTAGAGGGACAGGGTAAAGCTTTCTTT. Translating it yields CASSLEGQGKAFF. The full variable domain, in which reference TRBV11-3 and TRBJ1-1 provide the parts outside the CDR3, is EAGVVQSPRYKIIEKKQPVAFWCNPISGHNTLYWYLQNLGQGPELLIRYENEEAVDDSQLPKDRFSAERLKGVDSTLKIQPAELGDSAVYLCASSLEGQGKAFFGQGTRLTVV.

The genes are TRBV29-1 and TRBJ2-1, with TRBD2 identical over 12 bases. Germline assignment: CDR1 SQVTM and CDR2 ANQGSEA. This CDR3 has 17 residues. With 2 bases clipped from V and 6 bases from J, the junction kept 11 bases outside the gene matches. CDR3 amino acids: CSVEIGLAGYRRNEQFF. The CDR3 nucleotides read TGCAGCGTTGAAATTGGACTAGCGGGATATAGGCGCAATGAGCAGTTCTTC.

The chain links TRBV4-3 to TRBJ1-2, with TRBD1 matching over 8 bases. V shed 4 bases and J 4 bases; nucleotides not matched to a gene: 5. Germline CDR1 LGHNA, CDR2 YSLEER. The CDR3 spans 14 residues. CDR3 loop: CASSPDRARYGYTF. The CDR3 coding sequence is TGCGCCAGCAGCCCGGACAGGGCTCGCTATGGCTACACCTTC.

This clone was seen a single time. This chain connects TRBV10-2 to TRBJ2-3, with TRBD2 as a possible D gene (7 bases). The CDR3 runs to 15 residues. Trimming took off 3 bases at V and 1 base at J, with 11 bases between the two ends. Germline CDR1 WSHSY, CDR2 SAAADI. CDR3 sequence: CASSDRGAGTDTQYF. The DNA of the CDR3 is TGCGCCAGCAGTGACCGGGGGGCTGGCACAGATACGCAGTATTTT.

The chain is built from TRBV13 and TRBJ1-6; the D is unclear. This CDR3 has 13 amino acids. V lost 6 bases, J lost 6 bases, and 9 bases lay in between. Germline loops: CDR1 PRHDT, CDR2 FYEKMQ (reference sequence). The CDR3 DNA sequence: TGTGCCAGCAGAACGTCCGGTAATTCACCCCTCCACTTT. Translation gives CASRTSGNSPLHF.

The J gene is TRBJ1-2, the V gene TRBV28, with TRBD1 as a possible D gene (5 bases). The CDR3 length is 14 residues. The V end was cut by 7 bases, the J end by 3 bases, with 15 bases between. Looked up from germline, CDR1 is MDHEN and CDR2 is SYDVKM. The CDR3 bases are TGTGCCAGCACCTCCCCTGGGGGGGACTATGGCTACACCTTC. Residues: CASTSPGGDYGYTF.